The next 2 T cell receptor beta chains were all read from a single sample in a study of read filtering for tumor transcriptome and immune sequencing (dated by TCRdb to 2018 to 2021). For sequencing, an Illumina HiSeq 4000 was employed. Starting from approximately 0.4 ug RNA, TCR libraries were constructed with the Immunoverse kit using molecular barcoded adaptors that cover the alpha/delta and beta/gamma chains. TCRdb cleaned the public reads at Q25 with fastp, built clones with MiXCR and kept in-frame beta chains. Here each entry gathers all rows of one CDR3 protein and keeps the most common genes and DNA. Counted in this sample were 60,000 to 80,000 distinct CDR3 sequences; approximately 13% of them appeared once. The ten largest clones take up roughly 41% of the sample. The source material was a population of CD138-negative cells sorted from bone marrow. The sample's cell subset or site label, decoded: bone marrow mononuclear cells depleted of CD138+ plasma/myeloma cells by negative magnetic selection. The receptors come from a donor at least 40 years old with multiple myeloma.

On this clonotype: Possible read error: a much larger clone is one base away. The chain combines TRBV7-2 with TRBJ2-2, with D maybe TRBD2 (6 bases). CDR3 length equals 14 residues. Germline V gives CDR1 SGHTA, CDR2 FQGNSA. The CDR3 region is CASSLVPWRAELLF. The CDR3 DNA reads as TGTGCCAGCAGCTTAGTCCCCTGGAGGGCCGAGCTGCTTTTT.

This clonotype was counted many times. The V and J genes are TRBV12-5 and TRBJ2-7; 9 bases fit TRBD1. The CDR3 extends over 14 amino acids. V dropped 6 bases and J dropped 1; count of bases not matched to a gene: 4. The germline V gene has CDR1 LGHNT and CDR2 FRNRAP. The CDR3 loop is CASGDRGESYEQYF. The CDR3 DNA sequence: TGTGCTAGTGGAGACAGGGGGGAATCCTACGAGCAGTACTTC.